These 26 T cell receptor beta chains were sequenced from one sample in a study of blood T cell repertoires in COVID-19. Assay used: immunoSEQ multiplex PCR; TCRdb lists only in-frame clones, some missing. The sample holds tens of thousands of clones, roughly 88% seen once. The sample comprised peripheral blood. The receptors stem from a human donor in a cohort sampled during active COVID-19.

This rearrangement joins TRBV3-1 (or the pseudogene TRBV3-2) to TRBJ1-6; D gene unclear. Trimming cost V 3 bases and J 8 bases, with 8 bases left between them. Germline CDR1 and CDR2: LGHDT and YNNKEL (reference sequence). The CDR3 contains 13 residues. The CDR3 DNA sequence: TGTGCCAGCAGCCAGAACAGTTATTCACCCCTCCACTTT. It is translated as CASSQNSYSPLHF.

This clone was observed a handful of times. The rearrangement joins TRBV5-1 to TRBJ1-1; no definite D call. Germline V gives CDR1 SGHRS, CDR2 YFSETQ. The CDR3 totals 14 residues. V was shortened by 1 base and J by 0 bases, with 7 bases between the two germline ends. CDR3 in DNA: TGCGCCAGCAGCTTGCCCTCTATGAACACTGAAGCTTTCTTT. Residues: CASSLPSMNTEAFF.

The chain carries TRBV5-1 and TRBJ2-1, with TRBD1 matching over 11 bases. Trimming at V came to 4 bases and at J to 4 bases, leaving 7 bases not matched to a gene. The CDR3 sequence is 16 residues long. The V gene's germline CDR1 is SGHRS and CDR2 YFSETQ. CDR3 protein: CASSLRDRGNYNEQFF. As DNA, the CDR3 is TGCGCCAGCAGCCTGCGGGACAGGGGGAATTACAATGAGCAGTTCTTC.

The V gene is TRBV5-6, the J gene TRBJ2-1; 8 bases agree with TRBD2. The CDR3 is made up of 15 amino acids. After removal of 4 bases from V and 3 bases from J, the junction contained 6 bases not matched to a gene. Germline V lookup: CDR1 SGHDT, CDR2 YYEEEE. The CDR3, as DNA: TGTGCCAGCAGCCCCGGACTAGCCGGCTACAATGAGCAGTTCTTC. Encoded protein: CASSPGLAGYNEQFF.

The chain recombines TRBV19 with TRBJ1-1; 7 bases are a match to TRBD1. Losses at the gene ends were 6 bases for V and 0 bases for J; bases not matched to a gene: 1. Germline V lookup: CDR1 LNHDA, CDR2 SQIVND (reference sequence). CDR3 length equals 13 residues. CDR3 protein: CASSGTVNTEAFF. The CDR3 coding sequence is TGTGCCAGTAGCGGGACAGTGAACACTGAAGCTTTCTTT.

This chain uses TRBV29-1 with TRBJ1-2; no firm D call. Trimming cost V 1 base and J 10 bases, with 4 bases left between them. The CDR3 consists of 9 residues. Germline V gene lookup returns CDR1 SQVTM and CDR2 ANQGSEA. The CDR3 sequence is CSVEGDYTF. The CDR3 DNA follows: TGCAGCGTTGAAGGCGACTACACCTTC.

The V gene is TRBV3-1 (or the pseudogene TRBV3-2), the J gene TRBJ1-4; possibly TRBD1 for D (5 bases). The CDR3 covers 15 residues. Germline values: CDR1 LGHDT, CDR2 YNNKEL (reference sequence). V lost 6 bases and J lost 8, with 19 bases in between. The CDR3 is CASRETQGSWEKLFF. In nucleotides, the CDR3 is TGTGCCAGCAGGGAGACCCAGGGCAGTTGGGAAAAACTGTTTTTT.

This chain uses TRBV2 with TRBJ1-5; 8 positions match TRBD1. CDR3 length: 14 amino acids. CDR1 is SNHLY and CDR2 is FYNNEI in the germline V gene. The ends lost 5 bases at V and 4 bases at J; junction bases unmatched: 4. The chain's CDR3 is CASSPDRGNQPQHF. The DNA of the CDR3 is TGTGCCAGCAGTCCCGACAGGGGTAATCAGCCCCAGCATTTT.

In this sample, this clone turned up a few times. CDR3 sequence reads: CASSQGGYEQFF. For the CDR3, the DNA is TGTGCCAGCAGCCAAGGCGGTTATGAGCAGTTCTTC. J is TRBJ2-1 and V is TRBV3-1 (or the pseudogene TRBV3-2); no definite D call. The CDR3 length is 12 residues. The V and J ends lost 1 base and 8 bases respectively, with 6 bases between them. Germline V gives CDR1 LGHDT, CDR2 YNNKEL (reference sequence).

The rearrangement joins TRBV6-6 to TRBJ1-4, with 7 nucleotides matching TRBD1. This CDR3 is built from 13 residues. The trim removed 7 bases at V and 4 bases at J, leaving 3 bases unmatched. Germline V gives CDR1 MNHNY, CDR2 SVGAGI (reference sequence). CDR3: CASKYRGNEKLFF. CDR3 DNA sequence: TGTGCCAGCAAGTACAGGGGTAATGAAAAACTGTTTTTT.

V gene TRBV6-6 combines with J gene TRBJ2-5; no reliable D call. Between the trimmed V and J ends, which lost 5 bases and 3 bases, there was a span of 4 bases. This CDR3 spans 11 amino acids. CDR1 is MNHNY, CDR2 SVGAGI, per germline (reference sequence). The CDR3 coding sequence is TGTGCCAGCAGTACTAAAGAGACCCAGTACTTC. It translates to CASSTKETQYF.

This clone has just a few counts. The chain combines TRBV7-2 with TRBJ1-5; no clear D. The CDR3 loop spans 15 amino acids. Trimming removed 1 base from V and 4 bases from J, with 11 bases in between. The germline V gene has CDR1 SGHTA and CDR2 FQGNSA. The CDR3 is CASSLVGRGNQPQHF. DNA of the CDR3: TGTGCCAGCAGCTTAGTGGGTAGAGGTAATCAGCCCCAGCATTTT.

CDR3 loop: CASSLLGQGSQPQHF. The CDR3 coding sequence is TGTGCCAGCAGCCTCCTGGGACAGGGAAGTCAGCCCCAGCATTTT. This chain links TRBV5-6 with TRBJ1-5; 9 bases agree with TRBD1. V lost 4 bases and J lost 6; bases outside the gene matches: 8. Germline assignment: CDR1 SGHDT and CDR2 YYEEEE. The CDR3 runs to 15 residues.

The chain links TRBV6-6 to TRBJ2-1; 8 bases are shared with TRBD2. Trimming took 6 bases from V and 7 from J; bases not matched to a gene: 2. CDR3 length equals 12 residues. The germline V gene encodes CDR1 MNHNY and CDR2 SVGAGI (reference sequence). The CDR3 loop reads CASSPSGNEQFF. CDR3 DNA: TGTGCCAGCAGCCCTAGCGGGAATGAGCAGTTCTTC.

This chain uses TRBV6-2 or TRBV6-3 with TRBJ1-1, with D possibly being TRBD1 (5 bases). V was shortened by 2 bases and J by 0 bases, with 10 bases between the two germline ends. This CDR3 contains 15 residues. The germline V gene encodes CDR1 MNHEY and CDR2 SVGEGT. The CDR3 is CASSYRGGVNTEAFF. CDR3 nucleotides: TGTGCCAGCAGTTACCGTGGGGGGGTGAACACTGAAGCTTTCTTT.

This rearrangement joins TRBV5-1 to TRBJ2-6; possible D gene TRBD2, 6 bases. Trimming took off 7 bases at V and 0 bases at J, with 20 bases between the two ends. This CDR3 is 18 amino acids long. Germline assignment: CDR1 SGHRS and CDR2 YFSETQ. CDR3 amino acids: CASGSPGGSPSGANVLTF. CDR3 DNA sequence: TGCGCCAGCGGAAGTCCCGGGGGATCACCCTCTGGGGCCAACGTCCTGACTTTC.

The gene calls are TRBV7-2 and TRBJ2-5; 7 bases map to TRBD2. The CDR3 loop spans 14 amino acids. CDR1 is SGHTA and CDR2 is FQGNSA in the germline V gene. Trimming removed 5 bases from V and 0 bases from J; junction bases left unmatched: 3. CDR3 DNA sequence: TGTGCCAGCAGCCTGGGAGGGTACCAAGAGACCCAGTACTTC. This gives the protein CASSLGGYQETQYF.

This clone occurred a few times. The V call is TRBV5-4, the J call TRBJ2-7; a possible D gene is TRBD1 (5 bases). This CDR3 region has 14 residues. Trimming took off 0 bases at V and 3 bases at J, with 10 bases between the two ends. Germline CDR1 SGHNT, CDR2 YYREEE (reference sequence). Written as DNA, the CDR3 is TGTGCCAGCAGCTTGGACCTGACAGTCTACGAGCAGTACTTC. Amino acid sequence: CASSLDLTVYEQYF.

The rearrangement links TRBV11-2 to TRBJ2-3, with 12 bases fitting TRBD2. This CDR3 spans 17 amino acids. J gave up 0 bases and V 4 bases, and 5 bases lay outside the gene matches. CDR1 and CDR2 (germline): SGHAT, FQNNGV. Here the CDR3 DNA reads TGTGCCAGCAGCTCCCGGACTAGCGGGGTTAGCACAGATACGCAGTATTTT. Its translation is CASSSRTSGVSTDTQYF.

The V gene is TRBV6-6, the J gene TRBJ1-5; possible D gene TRBD1, 6 bases. CDR3 length: 15 residues. V was cut by 7 bases and J by 2 bases, with 15 bases left in between. Germline V gene sequence: CDR1 MNHNY, CDR2 SVGAGI (reference sequence). As DNA, the CDR3 is TGTGCCAGCAAGGGGGTAGAGGCTGGCAATCAGCCCCAGCATTTT. Translated, it gives CASKGVEAGNQPQHF.

V is TRBV2 and J is TRBJ2-1; 10 positions agree with TRBD1. V trimming: 10 bases; J trimming: 6 bases; junction bases outside the gene matches: 6. This CDR3 has 13 amino acids. In germline, CDR1 is SNHLY, CDR2 FYNNEI. The CDR3 here is CATDRGPPNEQFF. CDR3 nucleotide sequence: TGTGCCACAGACAGGGGGCCGCCCAATGAGCAGTTCTTC. Drawing the rest from reference TRBV2 and TRBJ2-1, the complete variable domain is EPEVTQTPSHQVTQMGQEVILRCVPISNHLYFYWYRQILGQKVEFLVSFYNNEISEKSEIFDDQFSVERPDGSNFTLKIRSTKLEDSAMYFCATDRGPPNEQFFGPGTRLTVL.

About this clone itself: At one boundary the junction diverges from the germline segment, which might be a read error. This chain joins TRBV7-7 and TRBJ2-1, with D unclear. The germline V gene has CDR1 SSHAT and CDR2 FNYEAQ (reference sequence). The CDR3 is made up of 15 amino acids. The CDR3 nucleotides read TGTGCTAGCAGCTTAAATAACGGGTACTACAATGAGCAGTTCTTC. The encoded protein is CASSLNNGYYNEQFF.

The chain uses TRBV11-2 and TRBJ2-4, with 7 bases lining up with TRBD1. Germline CDR1 SGHAT, CDR2 FQNNGV. The CDR3 runs to 14 residues. V lost 1 base, J lost 5 bases, and 2 bases stayed unmatched. The CDR3 sequence: CASSLVTGENIQYF. CDR3 in DNA: TGTGCCAGCAGCTTAGTTACAGGGGAAAACATTCAGTACTTC. Full variable domain (remainder filled in from reference TRBV11-2 and TRBJ2-4): EAGVAQSPRYKIIEKRQSVAFWCNPISGHATLYWYQQILGQGPKLLIQFQNNGVVDDSQLPKDRFSAERLKGVDSTLKIQPAKLEDSAVYLCASSLVTGENIQYFGAGTRLSVL.

V gene TRBV9 combines with J gene TRBJ2-1; D is unclear. The CDR3 extends over 15 amino acids. Trimming stripped 0 bases from V and 8 bases from J, with 15 bases between. Germline-derived CDR1 and CDR2 are SGDLS and YYNGEE. CDR3 in amino acids: CASSVVGSFNDEQFF. The CDR3, as DNA: TGTGCCAGCAGCGTAGTCGGTAGCTTCAACGATGAGCAGTTCTTC.

Written as DNA, the CDR3 is TGTGCCAGTAGGACAGGGGGCGATGGCTACACCTTC. Protein: CASRTGGDGYTF. This chain joins TRBV19 and TRBJ1-2; 10 nucleotides align to TRBD1. The CDR3 consists of 12 residues. Germline lookup yields CDR1 LNHDA and CDR2 SQIVND (reference sequence). V was clipped by 6 bases and J by 6 bases; unmatched bases: 1.

CDR3 in DNA: TGTGCCAGCAGTGATCGGGGGGCAAAACTCTACAATGAGCAGTTCTTC. Translating gives CASSDRGAKLYNEQFF. This chain connects TRBV7-9 to TRBJ2-1; a possible D gene is TRBD2 (7 bases). Germline CDR1 and CDR2: SEHNR and FQNEAQ (reference sequence). The CDR3 is 16 residues long. V lost 6 bases to trimming and J lost 3 bases, with 18 bases between them.